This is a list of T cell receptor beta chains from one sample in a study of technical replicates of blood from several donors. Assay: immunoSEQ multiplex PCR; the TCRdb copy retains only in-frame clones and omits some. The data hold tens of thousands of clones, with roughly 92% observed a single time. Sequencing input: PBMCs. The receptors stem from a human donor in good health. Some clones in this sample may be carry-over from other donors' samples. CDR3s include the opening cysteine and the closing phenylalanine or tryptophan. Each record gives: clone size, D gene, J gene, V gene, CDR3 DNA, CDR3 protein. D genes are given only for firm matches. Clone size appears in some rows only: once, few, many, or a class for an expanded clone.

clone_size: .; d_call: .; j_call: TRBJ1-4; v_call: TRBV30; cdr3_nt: TGTGCCTGGAGTGAGGGGACACTTCTGTTTTTT; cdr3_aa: CAWSEGTLLFF
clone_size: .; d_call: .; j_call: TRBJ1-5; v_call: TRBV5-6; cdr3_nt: TGTGCCAGCAGCTTGAGTCCGGGTCATCAGCCCCAGCATTTT; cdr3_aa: CASSLSPGHQPQHF
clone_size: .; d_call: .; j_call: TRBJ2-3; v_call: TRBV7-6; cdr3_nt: TGTGCCAGCAGCTCCAACCTAGTAGATACGCAGTATTTT; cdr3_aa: CASSSNLVDTQYF
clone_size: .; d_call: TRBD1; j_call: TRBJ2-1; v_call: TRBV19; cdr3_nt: TGTGCCAGTAAAGGGGGACAGGGTTGGGGTGAGCAGTTCTTC; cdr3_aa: CASKGGQGWGEQFF
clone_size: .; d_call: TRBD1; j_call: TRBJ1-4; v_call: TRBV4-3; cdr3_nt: TGCGCCAGCAGCCAAAATTCACAGGGGGCTTCAAAACTGTTTTTT; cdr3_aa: CASSQNSQGASKLFF
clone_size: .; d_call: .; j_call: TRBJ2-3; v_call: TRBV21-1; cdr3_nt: TGTGCCAGCAGGATTAGCGGGGGGGGAACCCCCACAGATACGCAGTATTTT; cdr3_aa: CASRISGGGTPTDTQYF
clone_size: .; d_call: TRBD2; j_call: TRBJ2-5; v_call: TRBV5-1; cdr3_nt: TGCGCCAGCAGCTTTGGACTAGCGGGGTCCGAGACCCAGTACTTC; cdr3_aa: CASSFGLAGSETQYF
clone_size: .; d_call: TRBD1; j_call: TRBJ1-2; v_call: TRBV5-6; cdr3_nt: TGTGCCAGCAGCCCCCGCCGGGACAGTAGTGGCTACACCTTC; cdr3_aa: CASSPRRDSSGYTF
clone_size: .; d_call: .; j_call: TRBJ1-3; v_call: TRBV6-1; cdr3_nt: TGTGCCAGCAGTTCTTCAGGGTCCGGAAACACCATATATTTT; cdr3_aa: CASSSSGSGNTIYF
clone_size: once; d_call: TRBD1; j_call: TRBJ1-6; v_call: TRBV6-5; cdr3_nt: TGTGCCAGCAGTTATCGGCCCGGGACAGGTGCTTCACCCCTCCACTTT; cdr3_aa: CASSYRPGTGASPLHF
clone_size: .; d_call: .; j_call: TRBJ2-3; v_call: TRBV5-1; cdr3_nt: TGCGCCAGCAGCCAGACAGGTTACCCCACAGATACGCAGTATTTT; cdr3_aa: CASSQTGYPTDTQYF
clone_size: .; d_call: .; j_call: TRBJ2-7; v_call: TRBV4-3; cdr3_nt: TGCGCCAGCAGCCAAGATCGGGAGAACTACGAGCAGTACTTC; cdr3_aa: CASSQDRENYEQYF
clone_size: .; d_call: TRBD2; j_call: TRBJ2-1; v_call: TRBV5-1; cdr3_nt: TGCGCCAGCAGCTTACTAGCGGGGGGGCCCAATGAGCAGTTCTTC; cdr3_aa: CASSLLAGGPNEQFF
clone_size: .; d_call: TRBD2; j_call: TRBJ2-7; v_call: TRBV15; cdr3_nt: TGTGCCACCAGCAAGGAGGGGTCAGGGACTATTTACGAGCAGTACTTC; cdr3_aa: CATSKEGSGTIYEQYF
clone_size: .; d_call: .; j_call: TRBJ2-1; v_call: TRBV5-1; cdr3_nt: TGCGCCAGCAGCCTCGGGAACCTGGTCAATGAGCAGTTCTTC; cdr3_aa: CASSLGNLVNEQFF
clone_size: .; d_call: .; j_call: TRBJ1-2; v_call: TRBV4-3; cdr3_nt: TGCGCCAGCAGCCAAACGACAGGCAGACAATCTGGCTACACCTTC; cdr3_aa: CASSQTTGRQSGYTF
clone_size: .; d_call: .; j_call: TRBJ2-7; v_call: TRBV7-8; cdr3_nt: TGTGCCAGCAGCCCCCAACCAGGCCCAGCACGCGAGCAGTACTTC; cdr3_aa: CASSPQPGPAREQYF
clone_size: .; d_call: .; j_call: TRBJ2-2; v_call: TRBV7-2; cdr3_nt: TGTGCCAGCAGCCGGACGAGCGGCACCGGGGAGCTGTTTTTT; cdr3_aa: CASSRTSGTGELFF
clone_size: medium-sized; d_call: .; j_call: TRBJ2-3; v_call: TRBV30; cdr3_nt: TGTGCCTGGAGTTGGGCAGTATTAACAGATACGCAGTATTTT; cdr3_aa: CAWSWAVLTDTQYF
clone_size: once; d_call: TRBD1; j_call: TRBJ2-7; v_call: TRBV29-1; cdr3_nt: TGCAGCGTAGCCACCGGGACAGGATGGGGAGTAGCCTACGAGCAGTACTTC; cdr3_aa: CSVATGTGWGVAYEQYF
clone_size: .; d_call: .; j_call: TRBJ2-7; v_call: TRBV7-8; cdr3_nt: TGTGCCAGCAGCTCAGTTAATTTCTACGAGCAGTACTTC; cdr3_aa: CASSSVNFYEQYF
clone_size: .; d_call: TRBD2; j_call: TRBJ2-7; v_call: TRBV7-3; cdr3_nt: TGTGCCAGCAGCTTAAACGGACTAGCGGGGGAGAATGGCGAGCAGTACTTC; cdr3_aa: CASSLNGLAGENGEQYF
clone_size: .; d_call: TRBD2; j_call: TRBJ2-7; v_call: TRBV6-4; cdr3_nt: TGTGCCAGCAGTCCATTAACCTCCAGACTAGCGGGAGCCTACGAGCAGTACTTC; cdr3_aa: CASSPLTSRLAGAYEQYF
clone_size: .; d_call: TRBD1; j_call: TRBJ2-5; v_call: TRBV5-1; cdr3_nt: TGCGCCAGCAGCCTAATTGGACAGGCACAAGAGACCCAGTACTTC; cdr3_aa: CASSLIGQAQETQYF
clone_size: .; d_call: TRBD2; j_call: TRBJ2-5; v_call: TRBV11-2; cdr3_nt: TGTGCCAGCAGCTTAGTTCGAGCGGGGGGGCGAGAGACCCAGTACTTC; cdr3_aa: CASSLVRAGGRETQYF
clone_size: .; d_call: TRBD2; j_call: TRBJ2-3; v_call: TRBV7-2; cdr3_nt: TGTGCCAGCACCTCCCAGGTCCTAGCGGGGACAGATACGCAGTATTTT; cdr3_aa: CASTSQVLAGTDTQYF
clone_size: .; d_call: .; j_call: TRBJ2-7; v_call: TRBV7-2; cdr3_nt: TGTGCCAGCAGCCCGCGCCCCGACACTTACTACGAGCAGTACTTC; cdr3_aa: CASSPRPDTYYEQYF
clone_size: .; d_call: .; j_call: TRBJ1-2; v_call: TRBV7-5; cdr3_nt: TGTGTCAGAAGCCATCCCCGGGGGGGGATCTATGGCTACACCTTC; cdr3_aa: CVRSHPRGGIYGYTF
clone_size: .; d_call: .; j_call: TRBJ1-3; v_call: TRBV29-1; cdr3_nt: TGCAGCGTTGAACCAGGCTCTGGAAACACCATATATTTT; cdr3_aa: CSVEPGSGNTIYF
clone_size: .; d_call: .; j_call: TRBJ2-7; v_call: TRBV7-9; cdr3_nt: TGTGCCAGCAGCTCCCCCGACGGGTCTCGGCAGTACTTC; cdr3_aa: CASSSPDGSRQYF
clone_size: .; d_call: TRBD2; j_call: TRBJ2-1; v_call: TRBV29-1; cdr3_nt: TGCAGCGTTGTGCCGGGACTAGCGGGTTACAATGAGCAGTTCTTC; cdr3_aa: CSVVPGLAGYNEQFF
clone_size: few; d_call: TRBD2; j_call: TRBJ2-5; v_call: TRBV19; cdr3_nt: TGTGCCAGTAAGGGGGGACTAGCGGGAGAGACCCAGTACTTC; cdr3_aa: CASKGGLAGETQYF
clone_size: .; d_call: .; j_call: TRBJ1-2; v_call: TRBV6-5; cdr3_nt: TGTGCCAGCAAGAGAACAGGGACTGGCTACACCTTC; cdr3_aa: CASKRTGTGYTF
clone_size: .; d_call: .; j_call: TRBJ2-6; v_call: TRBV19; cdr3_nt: TGTGCCAGTAGTATCGCAGGGGCTGGGGCCAACGTCCTGACTTTC; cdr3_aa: CASSIAGAGANVLTF
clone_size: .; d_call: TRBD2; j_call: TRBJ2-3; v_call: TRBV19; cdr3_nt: TGTGCCAGTAGTCGGACCGGGGATGGAGCGGGGGGTGGAAATACGCAGTATTTT; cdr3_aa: CASSRTGDGAGGGNTQYF
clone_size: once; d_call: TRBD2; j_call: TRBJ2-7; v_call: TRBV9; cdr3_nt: TGTGCCAGCAGCGTAGGACTGACTAGCGGGAGGTTCTCCTACGAGCAGTACTTC; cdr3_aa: CASSVGLTSGRFSYEQYF
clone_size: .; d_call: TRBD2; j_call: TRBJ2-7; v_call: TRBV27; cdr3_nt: TGTGCCAGCAGTTCAGCGGGGGGCTACTCCTACGAGCAGTACTTC; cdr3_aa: CASSSAGGYSYEQYF
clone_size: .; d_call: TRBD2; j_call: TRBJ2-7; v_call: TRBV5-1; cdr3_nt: TGCGCCAGCAGCCTCCGGCTAGCGGGAGGTGGCGAGCAGTACTTC; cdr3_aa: CASSLRLAGGGEQYF
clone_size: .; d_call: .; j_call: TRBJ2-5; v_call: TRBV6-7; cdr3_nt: TGTGCCAGCAGTTCTCCTCCGGGAACCGGATACCAAGAGACCCAGTACTTC; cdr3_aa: CASSSPPGTGYQETQYF
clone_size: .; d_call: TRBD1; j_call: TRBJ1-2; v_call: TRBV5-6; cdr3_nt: TGTGCCAGCAGCCAGGGGGGAAACTATGGCTACACCTTC; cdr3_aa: CASSQGGNYGYTF